This TCR beta chain emerged from a study of T cells in Graves' hyperthyroidism and ophthalmopathy. Study-wide results and caveats: Ophthalmopathy got predicted by the model a median approximately six months before its onset. Ophthalmopathy and stable hyperthyroidism were told apart by a 13 V-J model.

Each 10 ml fresh peripheral blood draw supplied the PBMCs. There were TCR beta CDR3 regions amplified from RNA transcripts. The HTBI set primed first-round TCR CDR3 RT-PCR. In TCRdb, the multiplex PCR reads were re-called with MiXCR into one record per CDR3 protein. The sample shows around 380,000 distinct CDR3 sequences, about 14% of them seen only once. Germline CDR1 is ENHRY and CDR2 is SYGVKD. V was cut by 0 bases and J by 1 base, with 9 bases left in between. The CDR3 spans 15 residues. A word on this clonotype: Its cognate antigen is unknown.

The receptor's source is a young man with Graves' hyperthyroidism that later progressed to Graves' ophthalmopathy. Sequenced: blood. The rearrangement uses TRBV10-3 and TRBJ2-5; the D gene is possibly TRBD1 (5 bases). The CDR3 nucleotides read TGTGCCATCAGTGAGTCGGGGCGGAGCCAAGAGACCCAGTACTTC. Translation gives CAISESGRSQETQYF.